The sequence of this T cell receptor beta chain was determined in a study of shared clonotypes between healthy human individuals. Findings and caveats of the study: The low donor count limited represented genetic and exposure-history diversity. The study found about 5% of naive CD4 clonotypes shared across a handful of donors.

About this clone itself: No antigen is known for it.

The CDR3 extends over 13 amino acids. V was pared by 4 bases and J by 8 bases, with 14 bases between. Germline CDR1 reads MNHEY; CDR2 reads SMNVEV (reference sequence). Sorted-subset replicate PCR reactions were performed with approximately 190 ng DNA, corresponding to 25,000 to 35,000 T cell genomes. The table came from immunoSEQ multiplex PCR; TCRdb's copy has only in-frame clones and leaves some out. The sample lists approximately 1,500,000 clones; under 99% were seen once. The specimen was naive CD4+ T cells sorted from blood. The subset here: CD45RA+ positively selected. The TCR was taken from a man aged 25-45 years in good health. The rearrangement links TRBV27 to TRBJ1-1, with D possibly TRBD1 on 5 matching bases. The CDR3 protein is CASSYWQGREAFF. The DNA of the CDR3 is TGTGCCAGCAGTTATTGGCAGGGACGAGAAGCTTTCTTT.